Sequencing of this T cell receptor (beta chain) was carried out in a study of technical replicates of blood from several donors. This clone was counted a single time. Produced via immunoSEQ multiplex PCR; TCRdb's table is partial and in-frame only. The sample has approximately 95,000 clones; 85% to 95% are singletons. The germline V and J ends were trimmed by 5 bases and 6 bases, with 10 bases remaining between them. Germline CDR1 is SQVTM and CDR2 is ANQGSEA. The CDR3 extends over 12 amino acids. The V and J genes are TRBV29-1 and TRBJ2-2; no firm D call. The clonotype comes from a human donor in good health. Sequences were obtained from T cells isolated from PBMCs. CDR3 sequence reads: CSVMGSAGELFF. CDR3 coding DNA: TGCAGCGTTATGGGCTCCGCCGGGGAGCTGTTTTTT.